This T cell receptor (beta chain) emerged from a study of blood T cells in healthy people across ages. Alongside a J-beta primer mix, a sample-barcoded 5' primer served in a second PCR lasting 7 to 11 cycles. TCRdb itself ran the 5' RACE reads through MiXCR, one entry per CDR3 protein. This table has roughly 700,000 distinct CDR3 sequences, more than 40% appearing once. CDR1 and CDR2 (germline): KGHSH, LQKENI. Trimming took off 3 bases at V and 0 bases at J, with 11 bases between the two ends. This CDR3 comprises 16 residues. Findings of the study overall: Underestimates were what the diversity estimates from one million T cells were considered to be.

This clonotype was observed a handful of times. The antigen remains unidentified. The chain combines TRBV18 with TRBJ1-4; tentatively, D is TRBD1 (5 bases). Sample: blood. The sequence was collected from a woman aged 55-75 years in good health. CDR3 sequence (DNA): TGTGCCAGCTCACCTTTCTCACAGGCAACTAATGAAAAACTGTTTTTT. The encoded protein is CASSPFSQATNEKLFF.